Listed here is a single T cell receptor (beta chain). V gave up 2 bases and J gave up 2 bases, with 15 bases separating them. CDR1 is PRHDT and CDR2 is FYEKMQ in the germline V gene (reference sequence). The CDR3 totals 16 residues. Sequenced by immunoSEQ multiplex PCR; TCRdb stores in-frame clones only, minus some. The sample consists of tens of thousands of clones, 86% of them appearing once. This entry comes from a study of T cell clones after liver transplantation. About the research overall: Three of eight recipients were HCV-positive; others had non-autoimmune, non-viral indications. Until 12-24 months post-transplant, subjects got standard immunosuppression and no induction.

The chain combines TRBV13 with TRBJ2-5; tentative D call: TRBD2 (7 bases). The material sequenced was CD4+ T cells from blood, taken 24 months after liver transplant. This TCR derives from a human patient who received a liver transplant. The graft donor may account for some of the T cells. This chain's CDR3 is CASSLRSGGLQETQYF. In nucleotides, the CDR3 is TGTGCCAGCAGCTTACGTTCCGGGGGGCTGCAAGAGACCCAGTACTTC.